This T cell receptor beta chain derives from a study of T cell repertoires in cytomegalovirus infection. In its sample, this clonotype was seen a few times. What it binds is unknown. The V gene's germline CDR1 is SGHTA and CDR2 FQGNSA. CDR3 length equals 14 residues. V gave up 2 bases and J gave up 9 bases, with 11 bases separating them. TCRdb redid the calling of the reads with MiXCR, one entry per CDR3 protein. The sample lists about 830,000 distinct CDR3 sequences; approximately 32% were seen once. This receptor was obtained from a human donor in good health (CMV status not recorded). Some clones in this sample may be carry-over from other donors' samples. The source material was cultured CD8+ T cells from PBMCs, sampled from culture after CMV antigen stimulation. The chain combines TRBV7-2 with TRBJ1-6; D not certain. In DNA, the CDR3 is TGTGCCAGCAGCTTACTCGACTCAGGTTCACCCCTCCACTTT. Its protein is CASSLLDSGSPLHF.